These T cell receptor beta chains were read from a single sample in a study of T cell repertoires in cytomegalovirus infection. TCRdb re-analysed the reads in MiXCR, keeping a single row per CDR3 protein. The repertoire holds a few hundred thousand distinct CDR3 sequences, with around two fifths as singletons. Antigens for these TCRs are unknown. Sequencing used cultured PBMCs, obtained from culture after CMV antigen stimulation. Every receptor here comes from a human donor in good health (CMV status not recorded). Some clones in this sample may be carry-over from other donors' samples. The CDR3 runs from the conserved cysteine through the conserved F or W. D genes are given only for firm matches. Some rows have no size entry. The others give once, few or many, or a class for an expanded clone.

TRBD2,TRBV7-2,TRBJ2-1,NA,TGTGCCAGCAGCTCGATAGCGGGAGCCTACAATGAGCAGTTCTTC,CASSSIAGAYNEQFF
NA,TRBV10-3,TRBJ1-6,NA,TGTGCCATCAGTGCGTCCAATTCACCCCTCCACTTT,CAISASNSPLHF
NA,TRBV11-1,TRBJ2-7,NA,TGTGCCAGCAGCCAACTCACCGAGCAGTACTTC,CASSQLTEQYF
TRBD1,TRBV7-9,TRBJ2-7,NA,TGTGCCAGCAGCTCCTTATCCGGGACAGCGGACGAGCAGTACTTC,CASSSLSGTADEQYF
NA,TRBV9,TRBJ1-1,NA,TGTGCCAGCAGCGTAGGGACAGAGAACACTGAAGCTTTCTTT,CASSVGTENTEAFF
NA,TRBV19,TRBJ2-3,NA,TGTGCCAGCAAGGGGGGGCTGGGGAGCACAGATACGCAGTATTTT,CASKGGLGSTDTQYF
TRBD2,TRBV7-2,TRBJ2-1,NA,TGTGCCAGCAGCATCACTAGCGGATATTCGAATGAGCAGTTCTTC,CASSITSGYSNEQFF
NA,TRBV12-3/TRBV12-4,TRBJ2-1,NA,TGTGCCAGCAGTTTAGTCACCGATTACAATGAGCAGTTCTTC,CASSLVTDYNEQFF
TRBD2,TRBV7-6,TRBJ2-2,NA,TGTGCCAGCAGCTTACAGCGGGGGAACACCGGGGAGCTGTTTTTT,CASSLQRGNTGELFF
TRBD2,TRBV18,TRBJ2-2,NA,TGTGCCAGCTCACCACCTAGCGGGGTGAACACCGGGGAGCTGTTTTTT,CASSPPSGVNTGELFF
TRBD2,TRBV12-3/TRBV12-4,TRBJ2-7,NA,TGTGCCAGCAGTTTGGCCGGGACTAGTTTAGACGAGCAGTACTTC,CASSLAGTSLDEQYF
NA,TRBV10-3,TRBJ1-4,NA,TGTGCCATCAGTGAGTCAGCAACTAATGAAAAACTGTTTTTT,CAISESATNEKLFF
TRBD2,TRBV12-5,TRBJ2-5,NA,TGTGCTAGTGGTTTGTTCGTGACTAGCACCGAGACCCAGTACTTC,CASGLFVTSTETQYF
NA,TRBV7-2,TRBJ2-1,few,TGTGCCAGCAGCCCAGGGGTTCATGAGCAGTTCTTC,CASSPGVHEQFF
NA,TRBV11-1,TRBJ2-7,NA,TGTGCCAGCAGCTCAGCCGGGCAGGGCACCTACGAGCAGTACTTC,CASSSAGQGTYEQYF
TRBD1,TRBV4-3,TRBJ2-1,NA,TGCGCCAGCAGCCACTCCGGGACAGGCTACAATGAGCAGTTCTTC,CASSHSGTGYNEQFF
TRBD1,TRBV10-3,TRBJ1-4,few,TGTGCCACGGCCCCTCGGACAGGATCAAATGAAAAACTGTTTTTT,CATAPRTGSNEKLFF
NA,TRBV6-5,TRBJ2-4,NA,TGTGCCAGCAGCGCAGGGGATTGGAACATTCAGTACTTC,CASSAGDWNIQYF
NA,TRBV6-5,TRBJ1-4,NA,TGTGCCAGCAGTTACTCTTATTTAGGACCCCGGGACTCTGAAAAACTGTTTTTT,CASSYSYLGPRDSEKLFF